This T cell receptor (beta chain) was found in a study of blood T cell repertoires in COVID-19. About the research overall: COVID-19 samples collected from the United States, Italy and Spain covered acute and convalescent phases. T cells, B-cell-depleted T cells, or PBMCs supplied cDNA or gDNA.

Methods used by the authors: Amplification of reference gene primers was used by the study to estimate nucleated cell counts. Some clones are missing from TCRdb's copy, which holds only in-frame ones; the method was immunoSEQ multiplex PCR. Clonal size and the V and J genes are those of that table, whereas D and trimming came from the DNA. The table has 75,000 to 80,000 clones, 88% seen once. This CDR3 comprises 15 residues. V lost 3 bases and J 0 bases, leaving 10 bases between the germline ends. Germline V CDR1 and CDR2: SGDLS, YYNGEE. In its sample, this clone was seen a few times. This TCR derives from a human donor in a cohort sampled during active COVID-19. Sequences were obtained from peripheral blood. This chain connects TRBV9 to TRBJ1-3, with a weak D call TRBD1 (5 bases). For the CDR3, the DNA is TGTGCCAGCAGCGCCTTAGGGGCCTCTGGAAACACCATATATTTT. Translation: CASSALGASGNTIYF.